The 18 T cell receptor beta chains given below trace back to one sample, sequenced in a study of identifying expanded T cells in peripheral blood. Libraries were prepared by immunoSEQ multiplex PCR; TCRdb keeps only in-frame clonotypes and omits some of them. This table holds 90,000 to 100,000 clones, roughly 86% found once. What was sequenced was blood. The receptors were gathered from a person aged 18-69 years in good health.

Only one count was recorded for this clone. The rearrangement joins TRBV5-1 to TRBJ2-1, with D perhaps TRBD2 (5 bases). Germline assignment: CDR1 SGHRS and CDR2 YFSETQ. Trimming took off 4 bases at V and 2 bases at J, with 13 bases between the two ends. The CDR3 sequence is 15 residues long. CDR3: CASSTAGLTYNEQFF. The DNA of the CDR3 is TGCGCCAGCAGCACGGCCGGACTTACCTACAATGAGCAGTTCTTC.

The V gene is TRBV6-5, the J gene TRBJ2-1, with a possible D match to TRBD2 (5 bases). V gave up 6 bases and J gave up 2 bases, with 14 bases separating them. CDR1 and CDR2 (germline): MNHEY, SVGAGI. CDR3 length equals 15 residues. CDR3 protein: CASRYGKSPYNEQFF. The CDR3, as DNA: TGTGCCAGCAGGTACGGGAAATCGCCCTACAATGAGCAGTTCTTC.

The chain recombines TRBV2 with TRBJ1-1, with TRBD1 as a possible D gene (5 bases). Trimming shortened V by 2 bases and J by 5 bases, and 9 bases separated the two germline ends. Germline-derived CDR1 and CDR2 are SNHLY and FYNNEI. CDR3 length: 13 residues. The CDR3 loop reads CASSEQGLTEAFF. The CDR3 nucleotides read TGTGCCAGCAGTGAACAGGGATTAACTGAAGCTTTCTTT.

The CDR3 spells CASVGFGVGYF. The CDR3 nucleotides read TGTGCCAGCGTCGGATTTGGGGTGGGGTATTTT. The chain is built from TRBV2 and TRBJ2-3; D remains unclear. This CDR3 is built from 11 residues. Germline V gives CDR1 SNHLY, CDR2 FYNNEI. V was clipped by 8 bases and J by 14 bases, with 17 bases between them.

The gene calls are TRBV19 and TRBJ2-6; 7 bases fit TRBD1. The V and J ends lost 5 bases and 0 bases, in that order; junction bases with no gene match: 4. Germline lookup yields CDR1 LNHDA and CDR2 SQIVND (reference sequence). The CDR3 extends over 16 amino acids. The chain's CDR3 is CASSGTAISGANVLTF. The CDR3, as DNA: TGTGCCAGTAGTGGGACAGCGATCTCTGGGGCCAACGTCCTGACTTTC.

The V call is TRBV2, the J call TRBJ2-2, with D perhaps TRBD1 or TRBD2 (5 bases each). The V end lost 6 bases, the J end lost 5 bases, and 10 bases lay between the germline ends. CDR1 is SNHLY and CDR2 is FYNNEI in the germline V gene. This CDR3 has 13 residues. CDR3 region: CASRREGTGELFF. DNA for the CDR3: TGTGCCAGCAGGAGAGAGGGGACCGGGGAGCTGTTTTTT.

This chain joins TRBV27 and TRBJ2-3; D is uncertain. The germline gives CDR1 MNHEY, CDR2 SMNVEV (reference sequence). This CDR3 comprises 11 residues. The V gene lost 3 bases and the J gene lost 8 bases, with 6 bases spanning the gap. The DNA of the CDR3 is TGTGCCAGCAGTTTCCGAGGTACGCAGTATTTT. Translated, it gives CASSFRGTQYF.

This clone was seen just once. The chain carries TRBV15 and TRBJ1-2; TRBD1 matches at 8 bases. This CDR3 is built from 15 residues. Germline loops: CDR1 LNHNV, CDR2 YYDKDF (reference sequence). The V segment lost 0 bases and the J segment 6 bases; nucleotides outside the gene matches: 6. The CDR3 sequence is CATSRDGAGGDGYTF. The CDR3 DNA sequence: TGTGCCACCAGCAGAGATGGGGCAGGGGGCGATGGCTACACCTTC. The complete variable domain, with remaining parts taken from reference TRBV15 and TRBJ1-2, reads DAMVIQNPRYQVTQFGKPVTLSCSQTLNHNVMYWYQQKSSQAPKLLFHYYDKDFNNEADTPDNFQSRRPNTSFCFLDIRSPGLGDTAMYLCATSRDGAGGDGYTFGSGTRLTVV.

DNA of the CDR3: TGTGCCAGCAGCCCCGGACAGAGTAACTATGGCTACACCTTC. Its protein is CASSPGQSNYGYTF. This chain uses TRBV7-9 with TRBJ1-2; tentatively, D is TRBD1 (6 bases). In germline, CDR1 is SEHNR, CDR2 FQNEAQ (reference sequence). The CDR3 contains 14 residues. V was pared by 5 bases and J by 1 base, with 11 bases between.

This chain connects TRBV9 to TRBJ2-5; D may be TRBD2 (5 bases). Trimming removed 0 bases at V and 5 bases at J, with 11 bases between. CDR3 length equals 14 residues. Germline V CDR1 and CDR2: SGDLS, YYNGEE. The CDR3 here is CASSVDQRLETQYF. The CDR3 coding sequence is TGTGCCAGCAGCGTAGACCAGCGGTTGGAGACCCAGTACTTC.

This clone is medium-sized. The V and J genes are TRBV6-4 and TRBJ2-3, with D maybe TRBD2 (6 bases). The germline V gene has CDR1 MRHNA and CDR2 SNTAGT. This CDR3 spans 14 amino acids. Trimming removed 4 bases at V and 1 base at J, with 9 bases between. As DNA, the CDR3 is TGTGCCAGCAGTGCTAGCGACGGCACAGATACGCAGTATTTT. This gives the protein CASSASDGTDTQYF.

The CDR3 sequence is CASSVEAGNLVEQYF. In DNA, the CDR3 is TGTGCCAGCAGTGTGGAGGCAGGGAACTTGGTCGAGCAGTACTTC. J is TRBJ2-7 and V is TRBV2; either TRBD1 or TRBD2 may supply D (5 bases each). The germline gives CDR1 SNHLY, CDR2 FYNNEI. The CDR3 covers 15 residues. Trimming stripped 4 bases from V and 6 bases from J, with 19 bases between.

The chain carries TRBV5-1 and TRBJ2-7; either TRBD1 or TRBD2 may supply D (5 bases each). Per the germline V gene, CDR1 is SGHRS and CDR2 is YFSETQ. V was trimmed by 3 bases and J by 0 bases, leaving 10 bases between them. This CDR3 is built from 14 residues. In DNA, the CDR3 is TGCGCCAGCAGCTCTGGGACCGTCTCCTACGAGCAGTACTTC. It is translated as CASSSGTVSYEQYF.

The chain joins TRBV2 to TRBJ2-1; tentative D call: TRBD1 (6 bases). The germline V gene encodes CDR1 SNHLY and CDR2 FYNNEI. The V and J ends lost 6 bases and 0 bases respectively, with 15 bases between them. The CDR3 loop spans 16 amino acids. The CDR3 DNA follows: TGTGCCAGCAGAGCGCGACAGGCCAGCTCCTACAATGAGCAGTTCTTC. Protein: CASRARQASSYNEQFF.

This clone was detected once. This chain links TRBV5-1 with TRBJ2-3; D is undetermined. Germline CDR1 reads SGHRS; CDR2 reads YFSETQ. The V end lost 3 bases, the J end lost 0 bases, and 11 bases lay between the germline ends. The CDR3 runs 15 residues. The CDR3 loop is CASSWVGASTDTQYF. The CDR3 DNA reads TGCGCCAGCAGCTGGGTCGGAGCTAGCACAGATACGCAGTATTTT.

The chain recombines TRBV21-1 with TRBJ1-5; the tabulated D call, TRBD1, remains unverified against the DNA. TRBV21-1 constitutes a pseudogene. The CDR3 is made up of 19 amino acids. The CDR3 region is CASSNGQGRPRLGNQPQHF. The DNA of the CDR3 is TGTGCCAGCAGCAACGGACAGGGCCGACCGCGGCTTGGCAATCAGCCCCAGCATTTT.

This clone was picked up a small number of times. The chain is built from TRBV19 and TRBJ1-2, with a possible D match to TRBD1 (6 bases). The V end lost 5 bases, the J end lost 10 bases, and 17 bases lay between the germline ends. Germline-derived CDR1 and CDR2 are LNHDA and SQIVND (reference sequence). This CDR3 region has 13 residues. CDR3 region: CASSLLQGLVYTF. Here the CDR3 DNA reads TGTGCCAGTAGTCTATTACAGGGACTTGTCTACACCTTC.

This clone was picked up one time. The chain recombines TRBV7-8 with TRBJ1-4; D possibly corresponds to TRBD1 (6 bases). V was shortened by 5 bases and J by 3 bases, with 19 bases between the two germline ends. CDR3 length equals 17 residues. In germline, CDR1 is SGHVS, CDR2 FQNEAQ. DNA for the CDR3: TGTGCCAGCAGCACCGACCCCCCAGGGGCAGCTAATGAAAAACTGTTTTTT. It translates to CASSTDPPGAANEKLFF. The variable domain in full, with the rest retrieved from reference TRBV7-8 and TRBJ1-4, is GAGVSQSPRYKVAKRGQDVALRCDPISGHVSLFWYQQALGQGPEFLTYFQNEAQLDKSGLPSDRFFAERPEGSVSTLKIQRTQQEDSAVYLCASSTDPPGAANEKLFFGSGTQLSVL.